The 30 T cell receptor beta chains presented below share a single source sample, sequenced in a study of regulatory T cells in long-lasting Graves disease. Time point: persistent/refractory GD, antithyroid drugs over 5 years with positive TRAb. After RNA was extracted from PBMCs, the TCR library was made from it. Sequencing libraries for TCR beta were prepared with iRepertoire HTBI primers and Arm-PCR of CDR3 regions. TCRdb processed the multiplex PCR reads anew with MiXCR; each CDR3 protein has one entry. In the table there are 430,000 or so distinct CDR3 sequences, around 23% of which are singletons. Sequencing was performed on peripheral blood mononuclear cells (PBMCs), taken when the disease was refractory, from a patient treated with antithyroid drugs. The receptors originated from a female donor with Graves disease.

This clonotype was seen a handful of times. The V gene is TRBV19, the J gene TRBJ2-2, with 9 bases identical to TRBD1. This CDR3 region has 16 residues. The germline V gene encodes CDR1 LNHDA and CDR2 SQIVND (reference sequence). V lost 5 bases, J lost 5 bases, and 9 bases stayed unmatched. The CDR3 DNA sequence: TGTGCCAGTAGTTTACGACCGGGACAGGGAACCGGGGAGCTGTTTTTT. It encodes CASSLRPGQGTGELFF.

The chain employs TRBV3-1 and TRBJ2-7; D is uncertain. Trimming removed 0 bases from V and 2 bases from J, with 5 bases in between. CDR1 LGHDT and CDR2 YNNKEL come from the germline V gene (reference sequence). The CDR3 length is 13 residues. CDR3: CASSQDLAYEQYF. The CDR3 DNA sequence: TGTGCCAGCAGCCAAGATCTTGCCTACGAGCAGTACTTC.

The chain couples TRBV6-5 to TRBJ2-7; 7 positions match TRBD1. With 0 bases clipped from V and 3 bases from J, the junction kept 8 bases outside the gene matches. The V gene's germline CDR1 is MNHEY and CDR2 SVGAGI. This CDR3 comprises 16 residues. The CDR3: CASSYSGQGVGYEQYF. CDR3 DNA sequence: TGTGCCAGCAGTTACTCGGGGCAGGGGGTCGGCTACGAGCAGTACTTC.

This clonotype was recorded a few times. The rearrangement uses TRBV7-2 and TRBJ1-2; 9 bases match TRBD1. V lost 6 bases to trimming and J lost 8 bases; unmatched junction nucleotides: 7. This CDR3 is built from 13 residues. In germline, CDR1 is SGHTA, CDR2 FQGNSA. In DNA form, the CDR3 reads TGTGCCAGCAGTTCTGGACAGGGGCGAGGCTACACCTTC. It is translated as CASSSGQGRGYTF.

The V and J genes are TRBV6-1 and TRBJ1-1; D not certain. The CDR3 totals 14 residues. V lost 5 bases to trimming and J lost 1 base, with 11 bases between them. In germline, CDR1 is MNHNS, CDR2 SASEGT. The CDR3 DNA reads TGTGCCAGCAGTCGACGGGAGGGGAACACTGAAGCTTTCTTT. Its protein product is CASSRREGNTEAFF.

The table lists this clonotype with a few counts. V usage is TRBV6-5 and J usage is TRBJ2-7; D unclear. The CDR3 is 13 amino acids. Deletions cut 0 bases from V and 3 bases from J, with 6 bases between. The germline gives CDR1 MNHEY, CDR2 SVGAGI. The CDR3 sequence: CASSYSIGYEQYF. The CDR3 DNA reads TGTGCCAGCAGTTACTCGATAGGCTACGAGCAGTACTTC.

Of note for this clonotype: No conserved phenylalanine or tryptophan ends this CDR3, so it is likely a read error. This chain joins TRBV11-2 and TRBJ2-7; a weak D match, TRBD2 (5 bases). The V gene's germline CDR1 is SGHAT and CDR2 FQNNGV. Trimming took 3 bases from V and 6 from J, leaving 18 bases between them. The CDR3 spans 15 residues. The CDR3 region is CASSLGDGRLAEQYL. In DNA form, the CDR3 reads TGTGCCAGCAGCTTGGGAGACGGCCGGTTGGCCGAGCAGTACCTC.

The CDR3 is CASSISAGYGDTQYF. As DNA, the CDR3 is TGTGCCAGTAGTATCTCCGCGGGGTATGGGGATACCCAGTACTTC. This chain joins TRBV19 and TRBJ2-5; D is possibly TRBD2 (6 bases). The V and J ends lost 3 bases and 8 bases respectively, with 19 bases between them. Germline V gene data show CDR1 as LNHDA and CDR2 as SQIVND (reference sequence). The CDR3 is 15 amino acids. Looking up the rest from reference TRBV19 and TRBJ2-5 gives the full variable domain: DGGITQSPKYLFRKEGQNVTLSCEQNLNHDAMYWYRQDPGQGLRLIYYSQIVNDFQKGDIAEGYSVSREKKESFPLTVTSAQKNPTAFYLCASSISAGYGDTQYFGPGTRLLVL.

This clonotype was counted ten times or more. For the CDR3, the DNA is TGTGCCAGCAGGCGATACTCCTACGAGCAGTACTTC. Translation: CASRRYSYEQYF. V gene TRBV2 combines with J gene TRBJ2-7; D is undetermined. The germline V gene encodes CDR1 SNHLY and CDR2 FYNNEI. The CDR3 has 12 amino acids. The V gene lost 6 bases and the J gene lost 0 bases, with 6 bases spanning the gap.

This chain connects TRBV9 to TRBJ2-1; 10 nucleotides align to TRBD2. V dropped 2 bases and J dropped 2; count of bases not matched to a gene: 16. CDR3 length equals 20 residues. The V gene's germline CDR1 is SGDLS and CDR2 YYNGEE. CDR3 residues: CASSVIGTSALLGTYNEQFF. The CDR3 region has the DNA TGTGCCAGCAGCGTTATAGGGACTAGCGCTCTTCTAGGTACCTACAATGAGCAGTTCTTC.

The sample holds many counts of this clonotype. V gene TRBV5-1 combines with J gene TRBJ2-4; 7 bases agree with TRBD2. The V and J ends lost 1 base and 0 bases, in that order; junction bases with no gene match: 10. The germline gives CDR1 SGHRS, CDR2 YFSETQ. The CDR3 runs to 18 residues. The chain's CDR3 is CASSLPGSSGLAKNIQYF. The CDR3, as DNA: TGCGCCAGCAGCTTGCCCGGATCTAGCGGACTAGCCAAAAACATTCAGTACTTC. Full variable domain (remainder filled in from reference TRBV5-1 and TRBJ2-4): KAGVTQTPRYLIKTRGQQVTLSCSPISGHRSVSWYQQTPGQGLQFLFEYFSETQRNKGNFPGRFSGRQFSNSRSEMNVSTLELGDSALYLCASSLPGSSGLAKNIQYFGAGTRLSVL.

This clonotype has a handful of counts. The rearrangement joins TRBV7-9 to TRBJ2-7, with TRBD1 as a possible D gene (6 bases). Germline CDR1 and CDR2: SEHNR and FQNEAQ (reference sequence). Trimming cost V 5 bases and J 4 bases, with 15 bases left between them. The CDR3 is 14 residues long. The CDR3 nucleotides read TGTGCCAGCAGCCAAGAGACAGGAGTTTACGAGCAGTACTTC. Translation gives CASSQETGVYEQYF.

This clonotype was counted many times. The chain couples TRBV16 to TRBJ2-7, with 8 nucleotides matching TRBD2. V trimming: 4 bases; J trimming: 6 bases; junction bases outside the gene matches: 11. The germline CDR1 and CDR2 sequences are KGHSY and FQNENV. This CDR3 has 15 residues. The CDR3 DNA reads TGTGCCAGCAGCCGGGTCCGGGAAGCGGGAGTCGAGCAGTACTTC. It translates to CASSRVREAGVEQYF.

This chain links TRBV7-9 with TRBJ2-5; TRBD1 matches 9 bases. The CDR3 totals 15 residues. The V segment lost 3 bases and the J segment 5 bases; nucleotides outside the gene matches: 7. In germline, CDR1 is SEHNR, CDR2 FQNEAQ (reference sequence). CDR3 coding DNA: TGTGCCAGCAGCTTCCATACAGGGGGCGCCGAGACCCAGTACTTC. It codes for CASSFHTGGAETQYF.

Ten or more counts support this clonotype. The J gene is TRBJ2-5, the V gene TRBV6-5; TRBD2 aligns across 14 bases. The CDR3 has 17 amino acids. Germline V CDR1 and CDR2: MNHEY, SVGAGI. V trimming: 0 bases; J trimming: 5 bases; junction bases outside the gene matches: 5. This CDR3 is CASSYSGTSGSRETQYF. In nucleotides, the CDR3 is TGTGCCAGCAGTTACTCCGGGACTAGCGGGAGTAGGGAGACCCAGTACTTC.

This chain uses TRBV6-1 with TRBJ2-3, with unresolved D. CDR1 and CDR2 from the germline V gene are MNHNS and SASEGT. CDR3 length: 13 residues. Trimming left V 0 bases short and J 10 bases short, with 11 bases between. The DNA for the CDR3 is TGTGCCAGCAGTGAAGCGCAGAGGAGTGCGCAGTATTTT. Translating it yields CASSEAQRSAQYF.

The table lists this clonotype with a few counts. Since a much larger clone is just one base distant, this may be a read error. This chain links TRBV6-1 with TRBJ1-1; possibly TRBD1 for D (5 bases). CDR1 is MNHNS and CDR2 is SASEGT in the germline V gene. This CDR3 spans 13 amino acids. This chain's CDR3 is CAGSVGDSTEAFF. The CDR3 region has the DNA TGTGCCGGCAGTGTAGGGGATAGCACTGAAGCTTTCTTT.

The chain couples TRBV11-1 to TRBJ2-3, with TRBD2 matching over 13 bases. The CDR3 runs to 18 residues. V shed 4 bases, J shed 4 bases, and the junction held 11 bases outside the gene matches. Germline V lookup: CDR1 SGHAT, CDR2 FQDESV (reference sequence). CDR3 region: CASSSEGTSGTGSDTQYF. The CDR3, as DNA: TGTGCCAGCAGCTCCGAAGGGACTAGCGGGACCGGGTCAGATACGCAGTATTTT.

This clonotype showed up many times. V and J are TRBV20-1 and TRBJ1-1; D is unclear. Trimming removed 0 bases from V and 0 bases from J, with 8 bases in between. Germline CDR1 DFQATT, CDR2 SNEGSKA (reference sequence). The CDR3 sequence is 14 residues long. The CDR3 spells CSARDSTMNTEAFF. The CDR3, as DNA: TGCAGTGCTAGAGATTCGACTATGAACACTGAAGCTTTCTTT.

The chain combines TRBV10-3 with TRBJ1-5; D is uncertain. The V gene's germline CDR1 is ENHRY and CDR2 SYGVKD. This CDR3 region has 13 residues. V was clipped by 6 bases and J by 3 bases, with 9 bases between them. The CDR3: CAISTDINQPQHF. CDR3 sequence (DNA): TGTGCCATCAGCACAGATATCAATCAGCCCCAGCATTTT.

This clonotype was observed many times. The chain has TRBV20-1 and TRBJ2-7, with 9 bases fitting TRBD2. The CDR3 runs to 13 residues. Per the germline V gene, CDR1 is DFQATT and CDR2 is SNEGSKA (reference sequence). Trimming at V came to 1 base and at J to 2 bases, leaving 0 bases not matched to a gene. The CDR3 is CSARGLAAYEQYF. CDR3 nucleotide sequence: TGCAGTGCTAGAGGACTAGCGGCCTACGAGCAGTACTTC.

The chain recombines TRBV30 with TRBJ1-1; D ambiguous. CDR1 is GTSNPN, CDR2 SVGIG, per germline (reference sequence). V was shortened by 7 bases and J by 0 bases, with 12 bases between the two germline ends. This CDR3 is 13 amino acids long. The CDR3 coding sequence is TGTGCCTTCATCAGTGACGTGAACACTGAAGCTTTCTTT. This encodes CAFISDVNTEAFF.

This clonotype was picked up a small number of times. The genes are TRBV6-9 and TRBJ1-2, with 9 positions matching TRBD1. This CDR3 spans 14 amino acids. Unmatched junction bases numbered 3, after V lost 4 bases and J lost 3 bases. Germline V gene sequence: CDR1 MNHGY, CDR2 SVAAGI. The CDR3 DNA sequence: TGTGCCAGCAGTTGGACAGGGGTATACTATGGCTACACCTTC. It encodes CASSWTGVYYGYTF.

With regard to this clonotype: A far bigger clonotype differs at one base, so this is likely a read error. The genes are TRBV12-3 or TRBV12-4 and TRBJ2-5, with D perhaps matching TRBD1 (5 bases). The CDR3 runs 14 residues. The CDR3 is CVSSYNPGWETQYF. Written as DNA, the CDR3 is TGTGTCAGCAGTTACAACCCAGGGTGGGAGACCCAGTACTTC.

This clonotype has more than one count but fewer than ten. The chain links TRBV29-1 to TRBJ1-4; 7 bases agree with TRBD1. In germline, CDR1 is SQVTM, CDR2 ANQGSEA. Trimming took 7 bases from V and 3 from J; bases not matched to a gene: 2. CDR3 size: 12 residues. The CDR3 coding sequence is TGCAGCGGACAGGGTTCTAATGAAAAACTGTTTTTT. This translates into CSGQGSNEKLFF.

This clonotype was counted a few times. The V gene is TRBV20-1, the J gene TRBJ2-7; 9 nucleotides agree with TRBD2. The ends lost 0 bases at V and 5 bases at J; junction bases unmatched: 14. The CDR3 has 17 residues. The germline gives CDR1 DFQATT, CDR2 SNEGSKA (reference sequence). DNA of the CDR3: TGCAGTGCTAGAGACTTCTCCCTTAGCGGGAGTTTCGACGAGCAGTACTTC. As protein: CSARDFSLSGSFDEQYF.

The sample holds many counts of this clonotype. V and J are TRBV7-9 and TRBJ2-7; D is possibly TRBD2 (6 bases). V lost 5 bases and J lost 0, with 14 bases in between. The germline V gene has CDR1 SEHNR and CDR2 FQNEAQ (reference sequence). This CDR3 comprises 15 residues. CDR3 protein: CASSPRGGSSYEQYF. The CDR3 DNA follows: TGTGCCAGCAGCCCCCGTGGGGGGAGCTCCTACGAGCAGTACTTC.

This clonotype was found many times. The gene calls are TRBV28 and TRBJ1-1; the D is unclear. The germline gives CDR1 MDHEN, CDR2 SYDVKM. This CDR3 is built from 12 residues. Trimming removed 6 bases from V and 1 base from J, with 6 bases in between. CDR3 residues: CASRSTNTEAFF. CDR3 sequence (DNA): TGTGCCAGCAGATCAACGAACACTGAAGCTTTCTTT.

This clonotype has at least ten counts. The chain is built from TRBV12-3 or TRBV12-4 and TRBJ1-3; D call uncertain. The V end was cut by 1 base, the J end by 0 bases, with 4 bases between. The CDR3 is 14 amino acids. The DNA of the CDR3 is TGTGCCAGCAGTTTAGTTGGCTCTGGAAACACCATATATTTT. Translation gives CASSLVGSGNTIYF.

This clonotype was seen a handful of times. The rearrangement uses TRBV18 and TRBJ2-3; 7 bases agree with TRBD1. CDR1 is KGHSH, CDR2 LQKENI, per germline. Trimming cost V 3 bases and J 15 bases; bases outside gene matches: 9. This CDR3 is 12 amino acids long. The CDR3 DNA sequence: TGTGCCAGCTCACCGGACAGGAGAGAGTGTTATTTT. This codes for CASSPDRRECYF.